What follows describes a single T cell receptor (beta chain). The data belong to a study of T cell changes during pregnancy in multiple sclerosis. Per germline, CDR1 LNHDA and CDR2 SQIVND (reference sequence). The CDR3 length is 17 residues. Trimming removed 8 bases from V and 2 bases from J; junction bases left unmatched: 14. Generated by immunoSEQ multiplex PCR, the TCRdb table keeps only in-frame clones and is missing some. The data hold almost 55,000 clones, with roughly nine tenths observed a single time. This sequence joins TRBV19 and TRBJ2-1; 8 bases are shared with TRBD2. This receptor was obtained from a female donor with multiple sclerosis, enrolled in a pregnancy study. The sample was CD8+ T cells from peripheral blood mononuclear cells, taken before pregnancy. In nucleotides, the CDR3 is TGTGCCAGTCCAACCCCTAGACTAGCGACCACCTACAATGAGCAGTTCTTC. Translated, it gives CASPTPRLATTYNEQFF. The variable domain in full, completed from reference TRBV19 and TRBJ2-1, reads DGGITQSPKYLFRKEGQNVTLSCEQNLNHDAMYWYRQDPGQGLRLIYYSQIVNDFQKGDIAEGYSVSREKKESFPLTVTSAQKNPTAFYLCASPTPRLATTYNEQFFGPGTRLTVL.